The sequence of this TCR beta chain was determined in a study of T-cell memory formation after mild COVID-19. Whole-study findings and limits: Pre-infection memory held some responding clones, suggesting pre-existing cross-reactive T cells responded.

Trimming removed 6 bases from V and 4 bases from J, with 18 bases in between. This CDR3 has 16 amino acids. Germline V gives CDR1 MNHEY, CDR2 SVGEGT. It was 5'RACE with constant-segment primers that produced the TCR alpha and TCR beta cDNA libraries, which carried sample barcodes and UMIs. TCRdb used MiXCR to reprocess the 5' RACE reads, holding one entry per CDR3 protein. This sample has 350,000 to 400,000 distinct CDR3 sequences; over 13% occur once, and the top ten carry roughly 22%. This clonotype was picked up a small number of times. Its antigen is not known. Sequenced input: PBMCs or a T cell subset sorted from them (not recorded which). The TCR was taken from a man between 18 and 29 years old who had mild COVID-19 (a few samples of this study predate the infection). Cell type and time point are not known. The chain employs TRBV6-2 or TRBV6-3 and TRBJ2-2; a possible D gene is TRBD2 (7 bases). The CDR3, as DNA: TGTGCCAGCAGCAGAGGGGGGGCTATGAGCACCGGGGAGCTGTTTTTT. Its translation: CASSRGGAMSTGELFF.